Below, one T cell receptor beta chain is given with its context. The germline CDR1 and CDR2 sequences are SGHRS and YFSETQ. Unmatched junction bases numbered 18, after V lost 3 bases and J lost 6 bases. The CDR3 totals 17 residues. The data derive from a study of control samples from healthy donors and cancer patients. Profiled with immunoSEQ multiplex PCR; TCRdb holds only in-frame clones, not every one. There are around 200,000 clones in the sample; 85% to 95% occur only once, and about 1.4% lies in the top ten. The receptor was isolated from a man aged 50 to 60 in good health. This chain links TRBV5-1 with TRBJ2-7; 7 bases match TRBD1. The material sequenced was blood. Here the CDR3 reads CASSSRGQAATPSEQYF. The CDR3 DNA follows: TGCGCCAGCAGCTCGAGGGGGCAGGCCGCGACTCCCTCCGAGCAGTACTTC.